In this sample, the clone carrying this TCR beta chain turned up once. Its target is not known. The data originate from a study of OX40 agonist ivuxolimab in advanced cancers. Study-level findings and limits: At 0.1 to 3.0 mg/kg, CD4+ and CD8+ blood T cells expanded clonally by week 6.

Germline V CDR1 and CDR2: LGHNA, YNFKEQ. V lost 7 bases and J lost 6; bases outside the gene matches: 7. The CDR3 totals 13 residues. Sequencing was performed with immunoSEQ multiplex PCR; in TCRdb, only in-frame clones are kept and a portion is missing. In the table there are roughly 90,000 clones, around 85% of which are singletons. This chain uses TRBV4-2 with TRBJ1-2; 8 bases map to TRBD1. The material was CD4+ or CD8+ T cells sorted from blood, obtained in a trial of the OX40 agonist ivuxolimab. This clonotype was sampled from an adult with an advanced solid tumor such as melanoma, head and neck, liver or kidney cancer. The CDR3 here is CASNGQGRHGYTF. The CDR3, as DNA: TGTGCCAGCAACGGACAGGGTCGACATGGCTACACCTTC.